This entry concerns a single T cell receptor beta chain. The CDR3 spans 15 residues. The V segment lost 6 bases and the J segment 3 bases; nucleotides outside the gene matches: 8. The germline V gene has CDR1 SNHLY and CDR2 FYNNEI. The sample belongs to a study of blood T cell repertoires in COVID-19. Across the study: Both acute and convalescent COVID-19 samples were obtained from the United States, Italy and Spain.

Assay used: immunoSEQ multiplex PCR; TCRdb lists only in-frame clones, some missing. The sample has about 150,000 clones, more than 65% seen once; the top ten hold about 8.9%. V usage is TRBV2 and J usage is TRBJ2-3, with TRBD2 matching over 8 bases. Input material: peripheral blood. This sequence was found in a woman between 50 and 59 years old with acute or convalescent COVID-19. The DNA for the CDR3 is TGTGCCAGCAGCCTCGGTGGCGGGGGGACAGATACGCAGTATTTT. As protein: CASSLGGGGTDTQYF.